The clone carrying this TCR beta chain appeared once. Its antigen is as yet unknown. The CDR3 spans 18 residues. Trimming stripped 2 bases from V and 1 base from J, with 20 bases between. The entry originates in a study of monozygotic twins with cystic fibrosis. TCRdb's table, derived via immunoSEQ multiplex PCR, lists solely in-frame clones and lacks some. The top ten hold around 0.88% of the sample, which has 25,000 to 35,000 clones, roughly 80% seen once. The study's findings and limits: The repertoire was suggested to be naive-dominated, clonality median 0.0095. In 13 of 16 pairs, V gene usage was closest to the co-twin's.

This sequence joins TRBV5-7 and TRBJ2-3; no reliable D call. TRBV5-7 is identified as an open reading frame with a role that is uncertain. Sequenced material: blood. The receptor was isolated from a girl aged 2 to 9 with cystic fibrosis. The DNA of the CDR3 is TGTGCCAGCAGCTTTAGTCGAATCGTCAGGCTCGGCACAGATACGCAGTATTTT. Amino acid sequence: CASSFSRIVRLGTDTQYF.